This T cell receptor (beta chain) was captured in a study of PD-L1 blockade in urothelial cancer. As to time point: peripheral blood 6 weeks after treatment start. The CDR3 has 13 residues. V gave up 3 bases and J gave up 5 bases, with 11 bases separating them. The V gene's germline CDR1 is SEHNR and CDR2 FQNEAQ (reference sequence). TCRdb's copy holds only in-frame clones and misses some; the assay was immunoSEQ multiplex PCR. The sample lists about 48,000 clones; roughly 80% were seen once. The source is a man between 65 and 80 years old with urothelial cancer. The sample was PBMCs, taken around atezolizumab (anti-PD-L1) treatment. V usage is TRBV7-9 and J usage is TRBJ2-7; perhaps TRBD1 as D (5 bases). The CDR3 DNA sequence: TGTGCCAGCAGCTTCCGACAGAATGACGAGCAGTACTTC. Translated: CASSFRQNDEQYF. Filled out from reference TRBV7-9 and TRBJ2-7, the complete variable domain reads DTGVSQNPRHKITKRGQNVTFRCDPISEHNRLYWYRQTLGQGPEFLTYFQNEAQLEKSRLLSDRFSAERPKGSFSTLEIQRTEQGDSAMYLCASSFRQNDEQYFGPGTRLTVT.